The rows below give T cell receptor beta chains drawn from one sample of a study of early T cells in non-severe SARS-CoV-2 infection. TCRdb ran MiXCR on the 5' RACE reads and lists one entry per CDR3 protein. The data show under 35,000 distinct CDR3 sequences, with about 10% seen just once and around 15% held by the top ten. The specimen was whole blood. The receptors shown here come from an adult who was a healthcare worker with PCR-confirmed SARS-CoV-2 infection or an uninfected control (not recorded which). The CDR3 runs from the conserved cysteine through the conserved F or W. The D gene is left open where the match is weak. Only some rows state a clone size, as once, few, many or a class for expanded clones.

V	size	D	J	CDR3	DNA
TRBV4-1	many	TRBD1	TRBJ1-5	CASSQDWVGQGAQPQHF	TGCGCCAGCAGCCAAGATTGGGTAGGACAGGGTGCTCAGCCCCAGCATTTT
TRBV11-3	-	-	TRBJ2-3	CTSSLDSGTQYF	TGTACCAGCAGCTTAGACTCCGGGACGCAGTATTTT
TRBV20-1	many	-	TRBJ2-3	CSARVGPDTQYF	TGCAGTGCTAGAGTTGGGCCAGATACGCAGTATTTT
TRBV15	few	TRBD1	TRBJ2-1	CATDTGDYNEQFF	TGTGCCACCGATACAGGGGATTACAATGAGCAGTTCTTC
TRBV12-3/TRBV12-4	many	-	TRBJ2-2	CASLWQPGTGELFF	TGTGCCAGCCTATGGCAGCCTGGGACCGGGGAGCTGTTTTTT
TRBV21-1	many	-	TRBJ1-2	CARPLEEGPRNYGYTF	TGTGCCAGGCCTCTGGAGGAGGGACCGCGTAACTATGGCTACACCTTC
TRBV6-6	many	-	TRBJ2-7	CASSPGLRSYEQYF	TGTGCCAGCAGTCCGGGACTCCGATCCTACGAGCAGTACTTC
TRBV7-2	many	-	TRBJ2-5	CASSPKETQYF	TGTGCCAGCAGCCCTAAAGAGACCCAGTACTTC
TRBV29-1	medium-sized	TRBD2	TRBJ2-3	CSQTGGGADTQYF	TGCAGCCAGACAGGCGGGGGGGCAGATACGCAGTATTTT
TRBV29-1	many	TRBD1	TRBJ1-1	CSGAGQTMNTEAFF	TGCAGCGGCGCGGGACAGACGATGAACACTGAAGCTTTCTTT
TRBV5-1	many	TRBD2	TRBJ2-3	CASTETRLAGGGTDTQYF	TGCGCCAGCACCGAGACCCGACTAGCGGGGGGAGGCACAGATACGCAGTATTTT
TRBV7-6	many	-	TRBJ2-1	CASSPGGLRGNEQFF	TGTGCCAGCAGCCCTGGGGGCCTCCGGGGCAATGAGCAGTTCTTC
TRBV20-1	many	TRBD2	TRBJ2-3	CSALTAGVAGTFTDTQYF	TGCAGTGCCCTGACGGCGGGGGTAGCGGGGACATTCACAGATACGCAGTATTTT
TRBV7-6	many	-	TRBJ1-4	CASSLQQINEKLFF	TGTGCCAGCAGCTTACAACAGATTAATGAAAAACTGTTTTTT
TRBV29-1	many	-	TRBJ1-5	CSASYSNQPQHF	TGCAGCGCGAGTTATAGCAATCAGCCCCAGCATTTT
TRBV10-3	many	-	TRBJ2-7	CAISESGSSYEQYF	TGTGCCATCAGTGAGTCGGGCAGTTCCTACGAGCAGTACTTC
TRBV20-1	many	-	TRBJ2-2	CSATPGRGNTGELFF	TGCAGTGCTACCCCAGGCCGGGGAAACACCGGGGAGCTGTTTTTT
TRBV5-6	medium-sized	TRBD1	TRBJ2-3	CASSFGTGDTDTQYF	TGTGCCAGCAGCTTTGGGACAGGTGACACAGATACGCAGTATTTT
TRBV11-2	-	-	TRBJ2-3	CASSRSGQLLTDTQYF	TGTGCCAGCAGCCGATCCGGACAGCTACTCACAGATACGCAGTATTTT
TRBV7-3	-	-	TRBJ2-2	CASSLGTGSCFF	-
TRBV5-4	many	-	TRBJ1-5	CASSLAGPNQPQHF	TGTGCCAGCAGCTTGGCGGGGCCTAATCAGCCCCAGCATTTT
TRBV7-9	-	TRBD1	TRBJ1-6	CASSFINTGGNSPLHF	TGTGCCAGCAGCTTTATCAACACAGGGGGAAATTCACCCCTCCACTTT
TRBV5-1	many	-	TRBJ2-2	CASSPQGRDDAGELFF	TGCGCCAGCAGCCCGCAAGGTCGGGATGACGCCGGGGAGCTGTTTTTT
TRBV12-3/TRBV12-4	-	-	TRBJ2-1	CASSFGIGPFYNEQFF	TGTGCCAGCAGTTTTGGCATCGGCCCCTTTTACAATGAGCAGTTCTTC
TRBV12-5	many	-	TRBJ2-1	CASGFGGNFNEQFF	TGTGCTAGTGGTTTTGGGGGCAATTTCAATGAGCAGTTCTTC
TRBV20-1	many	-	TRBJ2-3	CSAADGSSTDTQYF	TGCAGTGCTGCCGACGGATCTAGCACAGATACGCAGTATTTT
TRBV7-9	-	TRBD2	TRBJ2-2	CASSSPRGAATGELFF	TGTGCCAGCAGCTCACCGCGGGGGGCTGCCACCGGGGAGCTGTTTTTT
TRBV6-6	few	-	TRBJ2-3	CASRLESTDTQYF	TGTGCCAGCAGACTAGAGAGCACAGATACGCAGTATTTT
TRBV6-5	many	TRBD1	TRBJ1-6	CASSYSTGGFNSPLHF	TGTGCCAGCAGTTACTCGACAGGGGGCTTCAATTCACCCCTCCACTTT
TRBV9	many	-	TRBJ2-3	CASSPAGSTDTQYF	TGTGCCAGCAGCCCAGCGGGTAGCACAGATACGCAGTATTTT
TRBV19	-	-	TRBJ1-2	CASSIDHRSKWGYTF	TGTGCCAGTAGTATAGATCACCGGAGCAAATGGGGCTACACCTTC
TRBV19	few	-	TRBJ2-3	CASSIRAEAPLEKYF	TGTGCCAGTAGTATACGGGCGGAGGCGCCCCTCGAAAAGTATTTT
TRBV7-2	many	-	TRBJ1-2	CASSLAFVRGGYTF	TGTGCCAGCAGCTTAGCGTTTGTCAGGGGTGGCTACACCTTC
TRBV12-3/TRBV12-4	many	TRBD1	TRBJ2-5	CASSLGQVQETQYF	TGTGCCAGCAGCCTGGGACAGGTCCAAGAGACCCAGTACTTC
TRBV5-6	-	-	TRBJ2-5	CASSLRGGRIQETQYF	TGTGCCAGCAGCTTGAGAGGGGGTCGGATCCAAGAGACCCAGTACTTC
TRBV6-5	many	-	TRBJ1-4	CASSYGGANVEKLFF	TGTGCCAGCAGTTACGGGGGCGCGAATGTAGAAAAACTGTTTTTT
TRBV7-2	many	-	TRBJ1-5	CASSPAGGYQPQHF	TGTGCCAGCAGCCCAGCGGGGGGGTATCAGCCCCAGCATTTT
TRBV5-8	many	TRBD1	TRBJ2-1	CASSGQGAPYNEQFF	TGTGCCAGCAGCGGGCAGGGGGCCCCCTACAATGAGCAGTTCTTC
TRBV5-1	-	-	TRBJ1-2	CASSLPQGNYGYTF	TGCGCCAGCAGCTTGCCCCAGGGAAACTATGGCTACACCTTC
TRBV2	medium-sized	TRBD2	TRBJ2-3	CASSRASGGAGDTQYF	TGTGCCAGCAGTCGAGCTAGCGGGGGGGCCGGAGATACGCAGTATTTT
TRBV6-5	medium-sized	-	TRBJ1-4	CASSQGINEKLFF	TGTGCCAGCAGCCAGGGTATTAATGAAAAACTGTTTTTT
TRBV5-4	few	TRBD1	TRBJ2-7	CASSPRGSATSYEQYF	TGTGCCAGCAGCCCCAGGGGGAGTGCCACTTCCTACGAGCAGTACTTC
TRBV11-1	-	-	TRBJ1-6	CASSKDSGNSPLHF	TGTGCCAGCAGCAAGGACAGTGGTAATTCACCCCTCCACTTT
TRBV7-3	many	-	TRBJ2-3	CASTLDPSENTQYF	TGTGCCAGCACCTTGGACCCGAGTGAGAATACGCAGTATTTT
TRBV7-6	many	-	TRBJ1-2	CASSFGQIYTF	TGTGCCAGCAGCTTTGGACAGATCTACACCTTC
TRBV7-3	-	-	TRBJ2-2	CASSLLMGSGELFF	TGTGCCAGCAGCTTACTAATGGGGTCCGGGGAGCTGTTTTTT
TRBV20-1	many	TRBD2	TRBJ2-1	CSASSGLETHNEQFF	TGCAGTGCTAGTTCCGGACTAGAGACCCACAATGAGCAGTTCTTC
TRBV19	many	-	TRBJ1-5	CASSTDRQNQPQHF	TGTGCCAGTAGTACAGACAGACAAAATCAGCCCCAGCATTTT